Listed below are T cell receptor beta chains from one sample, sequenced in a study of radiotherapy plus CTLA-4 blockade in lung cancer. Some clones are missing from TCRdb's copy, which holds only in-frame ones; the method was immunoSEQ multiplex PCR. The table lists more than 40,000 clones, 65% to 75% of them singletons. The sequencing here drew on peripheral blood, taken from a patient treated with radiotherapy plus ipilimumab. Every receptor here comes from a human donor with non-small cell lung cancer who had a partial response to radiotherapy plus ipilimumab. Both conserved end residues are part of each CDR3. Each record gives: V gene, clone size, J gene, D gene, CDR3 protein, CDR3 DNA. A D gene is named only where the DNA matches it firmly. Not every row has a clone size; where given, it reads once, few, many or a size class.

V gene: TRBV19; clone size: -; J gene: TRBJ1-1; D gene: TRBD1; CDR3 protein: CASSISLGQPMNTEAFF; CDR3 DNA: TGTGCCAGTAGTATTAGTCTGGGACAGCCCATGAACACTGAAGCTTTCTTT
V gene: TRBV9; clone size: -; J gene: TRBJ1-2; D gene: TRBD1; CDR3 protein: CASRREEGTGPYGYTF; CDR3 DNA: TGTGCCAGCCGGAGGGAGGAGGGGACAGGGCCCTATGGCTACACCTTC
V gene: TRBV28; clone size: -; J gene: TRBJ1-6; D gene: -; CDR3 protein: CASSASQGKNSPLHF; CDR3 DNA: TGTGCCAGCAGTGCATCCCAGGGGAAGAATTCACCCCTCCACTTT
V gene: TRBV5-6; clone size: -; J gene: TRBJ2-4; D gene: TRBD2; CDR3 protein: CASSPAPPGLEGPKNIQYF; CDR3 DNA: TGTGCCAGCAGCCCGGCCCCCCCTGGACTAGAGGGGCCCAAAAACATTCAGTACTTC
V gene: TRBV2; clone size: -; J gene: TRBJ1-6; D gene: -; CDR3 protein: CASSGGWNSPLHF; CDR3 DNA: TGTGCCAGCAGCGGGGGTTGGAATTCACCCCTCCACTTT
V gene: TRBV5-8; clone size: once; J gene: TRBJ2-2; D gene: -; CDR3 protein: CASSSGQPNTGELFF; CDR3 DNA: TGTGCCAGCAGTTCCGGACAGCCCAACACCGGGGAGCTGTTTTTT
V gene: TRBV4-3; clone size: once; J gene: TRBJ1-1; D gene: -; CDR3 protein: CASSQDPVKNTEAFF; CDR3 DNA: TGCGCCAGCAGCCAAGATCCAGTGAAGAACACTGAAGCTTTCTTT
V gene: TRBV6-9; clone size: few; J gene: TRBJ1-2; D gene: TRBD1; CDR3 protein: CASTRQGANGYTF; CDR3 DNA: TGTGCCAGCACCAGACAGGGGGCGAATGGCTACACCTTC
V gene: TRBV7-9; clone size: -; J gene: TRBJ2-1; D gene: -; CDR3 protein: CASRSLGENEQFF; CDR3 DNA: TGTGCCAGCAGATCTCTCGGGGAGAATGAGCAGTTCTTC
V gene: TRBV11-2; clone size: -; J gene: TRBJ1-2; D gene: TRBD1; CDR3 protein: CASSPRTGGHGYTF; CDR3 DNA: TGTGCCAGCAGCCCAAGGACAGGGGGCCATGGCTACACCTTC
V gene: TRBV11-3; clone size: few; J gene: TRBJ2-7; D gene: TRBD1; CDR3 protein: CASSLVTGPGYEQYF; CDR3 DNA: TGTGCCAGCAGCTTAGTGACAGGGCCTGGATACGAGCAGTACTTC
V gene: TRBV11-2; clone size: -; J gene: TRBJ1-1; D gene: -; CDR3 protein: CASSSGNTEAFF; CDR3 DNA: TGTGCCAGCAGCTCGGGGAACACTGAAGCTTTCTTT
V gene: TRBV30; clone size: once; J gene: TRBJ1-2; D gene: -; CDR3 protein: CAWSAGQNYGYTF; CDR3 DNA: TGTGCCTGGAGTGCCGGACAGAACTATGGCTACACCTTC
V gene: TRBV7-2; clone size: few; J gene: TRBJ1-1; D gene: -; CDR3 protein: CASSLENWVTEAFF; CDR3 DNA: TGTGCCAGCAGCCTGGAGAATTGGGTCACTGAAGCTTTCTTT
V gene: TRBV6-1; clone size: -; J gene: TRBJ2-7; D gene: -; CDR3 protein: CASKYRGGEQYF; CDR3 DNA: TGTGCCAGCAAATACAGGGGAGGAGAGCAGTACTTC
V gene: TRBV19; clone size: few; J gene: TRBJ1-5; D gene: TRBD1; CDR3 protein: CASTQDRGRMGNQPQHF; CDR3 DNA: TGTGCCAGTACCCAGGACAGGGGGCGGATGGGCAATCAGCCCCAGCATTTT